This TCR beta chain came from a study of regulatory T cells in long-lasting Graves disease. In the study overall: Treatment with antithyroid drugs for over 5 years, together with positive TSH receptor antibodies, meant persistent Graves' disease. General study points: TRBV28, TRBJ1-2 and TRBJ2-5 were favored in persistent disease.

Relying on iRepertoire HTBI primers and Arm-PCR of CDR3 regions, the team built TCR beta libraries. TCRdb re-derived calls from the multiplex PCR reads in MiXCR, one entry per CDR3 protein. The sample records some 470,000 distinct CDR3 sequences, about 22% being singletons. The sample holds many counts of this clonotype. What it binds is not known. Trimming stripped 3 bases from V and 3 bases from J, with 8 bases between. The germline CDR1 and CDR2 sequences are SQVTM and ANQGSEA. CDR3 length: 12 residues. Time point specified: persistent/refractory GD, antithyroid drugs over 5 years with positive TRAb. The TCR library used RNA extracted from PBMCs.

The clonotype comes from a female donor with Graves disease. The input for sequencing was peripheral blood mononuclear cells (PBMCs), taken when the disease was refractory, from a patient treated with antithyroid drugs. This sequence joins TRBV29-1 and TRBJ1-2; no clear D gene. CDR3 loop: CSVDGRYYGYTF. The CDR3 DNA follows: TGCAGCGTTGATGGCCGCTACTATGGCTACACCTTC. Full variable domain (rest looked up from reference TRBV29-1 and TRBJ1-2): SAVISQKPSRDICQRGTSLTIQCQVDSQVTMMFWYRQQPGQSLTLIATANQGSEATYESGFVIDKFPISRPNLTFSTLTVSNMSPEDSSIYLCSVDGRYYGYTFGSGTRLTVV.